This TCR beta chain was observed in a study of T cell changes during pregnancy in multiple sclerosis. The germline V gene has CDR1 LGHNA and CDR2 YNFKEQ. The CDR3 length is 18 residues. The germline V and J ends were trimmed by 1 base and 5 bases, with 20 bases remaining between them. TCRdb's copy holds only in-frame clones and misses some; the assay was immunoSEQ multiplex PCR. The sample holds about 60,000 clones, roughly 91% seen once. Here the sequenced sample was peripheral blood, taken before pregnancy. This rearrangement joins TRBV4-2 to TRBJ2-2, with D tentatively TRBD1 (5 bases). The receptor was isolated from a female donor with multiple sclerosis, enrolled in a pregnancy study. The CDR3 reads CASSQVFPGKFWTGELFF. DNA for the CDR3: TGTGCCAGCAGCCAAGTTTTCCCAGGGAAATTTTGGACCGGGGAGCTGTTTTTT.